This T cell receptor beta chain is from a study of Graves' ophthalmopathy and Graves' hyperthyroidism. Study outcomes and limitations: Classification of ophthalmopathy versus stable hyperthyroidism by a 13-signature model yielded around 90% sensitivity and just under 84% specificity. At 65% to 71% sensitivity and approximately 78% specificity, the model predicted progression of the ophthalmopathy.

Hyperthyroidism cases were recent diagnoses of under 2 months' duration in people aged 18 to 65. Among the exclusions were patients with other autoimmune diseases, uncontrolled infections, pregnancy or lactation. This clonotype turned up a few times. The antigen is unknown. The authors amplified TCR beta CDR3 regions from RNA transcripts. Scientists carried out first-round RT-PCR using HTBI primers and then a second-round multiplex PCR. TCRdb recomputed calls from the multiplex PCR reads with MiXCR, one row per CDR3 protein. The sample has about 1.2 million distinct CDR3 sequences; around a third are singletons. The CDR3 extends over 13 amino acids. V lost 5 bases and J 5 bases, leaving 12 bases between the germline ends. The germline CDR1 and CDR2 sequences are SQVTM and ANQGSEA.

The specimen sequenced was peripheral blood or thyroid tissue (not recorded which). The rearrangement uses TRBV29-1 and TRBJ2-2; perhaps TRBD1 as D (6 bases). The sequence came from an adult man with Graves' hyperthyroidism. The CDR3 DNA follows: TGCAGCGTTTCCCCCACAGGGACCGGGGAGCTGTTTTTT. As protein: CSVSPTGTGELFF.